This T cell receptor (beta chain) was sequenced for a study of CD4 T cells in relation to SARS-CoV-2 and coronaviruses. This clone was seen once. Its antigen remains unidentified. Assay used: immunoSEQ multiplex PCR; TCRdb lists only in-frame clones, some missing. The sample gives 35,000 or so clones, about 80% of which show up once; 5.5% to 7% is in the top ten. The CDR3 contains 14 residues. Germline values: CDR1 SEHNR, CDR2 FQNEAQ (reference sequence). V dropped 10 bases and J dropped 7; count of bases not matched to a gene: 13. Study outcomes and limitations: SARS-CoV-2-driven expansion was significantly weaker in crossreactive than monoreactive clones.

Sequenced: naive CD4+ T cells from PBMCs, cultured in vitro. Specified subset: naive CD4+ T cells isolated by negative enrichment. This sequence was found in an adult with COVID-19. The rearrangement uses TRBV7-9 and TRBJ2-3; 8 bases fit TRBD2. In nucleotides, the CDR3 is TGTGCCACCGCCGGGACTAGGAACACGAATACGCAGTATTTT. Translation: CATAGTRNTNTQYF. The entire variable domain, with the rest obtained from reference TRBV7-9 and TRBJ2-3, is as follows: DTGVSQNPRHKITKRGQNVTFRCDPISEHNRLYWYRQTLGQGPEFLTYFQNEAQLEKSRLLSDRFSAERPKGSFSTLEIQRTEQGDSAMYLCATAGTRNTNTQYFGPGTRLTVL.